The 18 T cell receptor beta chains below were found in one sample sequenced in a study of blood T cell repertoires in COVID-19. The table came from immunoSEQ multiplex PCR; TCRdb's copy has only in-frame clones and leaves some out. The sample comprises about 160,000 clones, under 80% of which are singletons, and around 2.7% rests with the top ten. Specimen: peripheral blood. These receptors came from a man aged 65-85 years with acute or convalescent COVID-19.

This clone was seen a single time. CDR3: CAWSVLAGGGYTF. CDR3 nucleotides: TGTGCCTGGAGTGTACTGGCAGGGGGTGGCTACACCTTC. The V call is TRBV30, the J call TRBJ1-2, with 7 positions matching TRBD1. The CDR3 covers 13 residues. The ends lost 0 bases at V and 7 bases at J; junction bases unmatched: 5. Germline CDR1 reads GTSNPN; CDR2 reads SVGIG (reference sequence). Filled out from reference TRBV30 and TRBJ1-2, the complete variable domain reads SQTIHQWPATLVQPVGSPLSLECTVEGTSNPNLYWYRQAAGRGLQLLFYSVGIGQISSEVPQNLSASRPQDRQFILSSKKLLLSDSGFYLCAWSVLAGGGYTFGSGTRLTVV.

The V and J genes are TRBV4-1 and TRBJ1-6; 8 bases agree with TRBD1. Germline CDR1 is MGHRA and CDR2 is YSYEKL. The CDR3 totals 15 residues. With V trimmed by 4 bases and J by 7 bases, 6 bases remained unmatched. The CDR3 coding sequence is TGCGCCAGCAGCCGGGTCTGGACAGGGAATTCACCCCTCCACTTT. It encodes CASSRVWTGNSPLHF.

The rearrangement uses TRBV6-5 and TRBJ1-1; 9 bases are a match to TRBD1. The V gene's germline CDR1 is MNHEY and CDR2 SVGAGI. J gave up 7 bases and V 10 bases, and 13 bases lay outside the gene matches. The CDR3 spans 14 residues. Written as DNA, the CDR3 is TGTGCCACCACAAGAACCGGGACAGGGATTGAAGCTTTCTTT. Protein: CATTRTGTGIEAFF.

This clone was seen more than once but under ten times. The V gene is TRBV7-9, the J gene TRBJ1-5; D not resolved. The CDR3 has 12 residues. In germline, CDR1 is SEHNR, CDR2 FQNEAQ (reference sequence). With 5 bases removed from V and 4 bases from J, the gap between germline ends came to 6 bases. The CDR3 sequence is CASSRENQPQHF. CDR3 DNA: TGTGCCAGCAGCAGAGAGAATCAGCCCCAGCATTTT.

V usage is TRBV10-3 and J usage is TRBJ1-1, with 8 nucleotides matching TRBD1. Germline lookup yields CDR1 ENHRY and CDR2 SYGVKD. J gave up 7 bases and V 4 bases, and 2 bases lay outside the gene matches. The CDR3 has 12 amino acids. DNA for the CDR3: TGTGCCATCAGTGGGACAGGGCTTGAAGCTTTCTTT. It is translated as CAISGTGLEAFF.

The chain combines TRBV6-5 with TRBJ1-6; D may be TRBD1 (5 bases). V lost 7 bases and J 3 bases, leaving 13 bases between the germline ends. The CDR3 is 15 residues long. The V gene's germline CDR1 is MNHEY and CDR2 SVGAGI. This chain's CDR3 is CASKIQVDYNSPLHF. The CDR3 DNA is TGTGCCAGCAAGATACAGGTTGACTATAATTCACCCCTCCACTTT.

V and J are TRBV2 and TRBJ2-1; TRBD2 aligns across 8 bases. Germline trimming cut 4 bases from V and 9 bases from J; bases unmatched to any gene: 11. This CDR3 contains 15 residues. The germline V gene has CDR1 SNHLY and CDR2 FYNNEI. The DNA for the CDR3 is TGTGCCAGCAGTGTCAGCGCGGGGGGTCTCAGTGAGCAGTTCTTC. Its protein product is CASSVSAGGLSEQFF.

This chain joins TRBV6-2 or TRBV6-3 and TRBJ2-1; D not certain. The V gene's germline CDR1 is MNHEY and CDR2 SVGEGT. CDR3 length equals 14 residues. The germline V and J ends were trimmed by 2 bases and 7 bases, with 12 bases remaining between them. CDR3 in amino acids: CASSYRSSGNEQFF. The CDR3 bases are TGTGCCAGCAGTTACAGGAGTTCCGGGAATGAGCAGTTCTTC.

This clone is a singleton in its sample. The rearrangement joins TRBV30 to TRBJ1-1, with D perhaps TRBD1 (5 bases). This CDR3 contains 12 residues. V dropped 3 bases and J dropped 4 bases, with 9 bases sitting between them. Germline V gene sequence: CDR1 GTSNPN, CDR2 SVGIG (reference sequence). The CDR3 reads CAWREGPTEAFF. The CDR3 bases are TGTGCCTGGAGGGAGGGACCCACTGAAGCTTTCTTT.

The chain is built from TRBV2 and TRBJ1-4, with 7 bases that match TRBD1. The germline V gene encodes CDR1 SNHLY and CDR2 FYNNEI. V shed 4 bases and J 7 bases; nucleotides not matched to a gene: 3. CDR3 length equals 13 residues. CDR3 in DNA: TGTGCCAGCAGTGCCGGGACAGTTGAAAAACTGTTTTTT. Translating it yields CASSAGTVEKLFF.

This clone has a single count. In DNA form, the CDR3 reads TGTGCCAGCAGTTTTTACAGCGGGGTGGACTATGGCTACACCTTC. Translation gives CASSFYSGVDYGYTF. The chain links TRBV6-5 to TRBJ1-2; D not certain. The CDR3 loop spans 15 amino acids. From germline, CDR1 is MNHEY and CDR2 SVGAGI. V shed 4 bases and J shed 3 bases, with 15 bases lying between them.

V gene TRBV12-3 or TRBV12-4 combines with J gene TRBJ2-5, with D tentatively TRBD2 (5 bases). This CDR3 spans 13 amino acids. Trimming removed 6 bases from V and 5 bases from J, with 13 bases in between. The CDR3 loop is CASRLKGGETQYF. The DNA of the CDR3 is TGTGCCAGCAGGCTCAAAGGCGGGGAGACCCAGTACTTC.

The chain employs TRBV19 and TRBJ2-6, with TRBD1 as a possible D gene (5 bases). The CDR3 extends over 15 amino acids. The germline gives CDR1 LNHDA, CDR2 SQIVND (reference sequence). V was cut by 2 bases and J by 2 bases, with 7 bases left in between. The CDR3, as DNA: TGTGCCAGTAGTATAAAAGGGGCTGGGGCCAACGTCCTGACTTTC. It codes for CASSIKGAGANVLTF. Together with reference TRBV19 and TRBJ2-6, the CDR3 gives the full variable domain: DGGITQSPKYLFRKEGQNVTLSCEQNLNHDAMYWYRQDPGQGLRLIYYSQIVNDFQKGDIAEGYSVSREKKESFPLTVTSAQKNPTAFYLCASSIKGAGANVLTFGAGSRLTVL.

The V and J genes are TRBV28 and TRBJ2-7; TRBD1 matches at 8 bases. The CDR3 consists of 16 residues. The germline V gene has CDR1 MDHEN and CDR2 SYDVKM. V dropped 4 bases and J dropped 2; count of bases not matched to a gene: 10. The CDR3 DNA sequence: TGTGCCAGCAGTTCGGAAGGACAGGGTCGCACCTACGAGCAGTACTTC. This gives the protein CASSSEGQGRTYEQYF.

This clone was seen a single time. The chain uses TRBV6-1 and TRBJ2-2, with D unresolved. The CDR3 spans 11 residues. The germline V and J ends were trimmed by 3 bases and 7 bases, with 3 bases remaining between them. The germline V gene encodes CDR1 MNHNS and CDR2 SASEGT. The CDR3 bases are TGTGCCAGCAGTGATCTCGGGGAGCTGTTTTTT. It encodes CASSDLGELFF.

This clone was detected only a few times. V and J are TRBV30 and TRBJ1-1, with a tentative D call TRBD1 (6 bases). The V end lost 1 base, the J end lost 12 bases, and 12 bases lay between the germline ends. This CDR3 spans 11 amino acids. Germline CDR1 GTSNPN, CDR2 SVGIG (reference sequence). The CDR3 DNA reads TGTGCCTGGAGTGATAGACAGGCCACTTTCTTT. This codes for CAWSDRQATFF.

The chain employs TRBV19 and TRBJ1-2; maybe TRBD1 (5 bases). There are 15 residues in the CDR3. V lost 5 bases and J 2 bases, leaving 15 bases between the germline ends. CDR1 is LNHDA, CDR2 SQIVND, per germline (reference sequence). The CDR3: CASSFQGAGNYGYTF. CDR3 nucleotide sequence: TGTGCCAGTAGTTTCCAGGGCGCGGGGAACTATGGCTACACCTTC.

The rearrangement joins TRBV6-6 to TRBJ2-5; 8 positions agree with TRBD2. The ends lost 0 bases at V and 5 bases at J; junction bases unmatched: 8. The germline gives CDR1 MNHNY, CDR2 SVGAGI (reference sequence). The CDR3 spans 16 residues. This chain's CDR3 is CASSYSAGELYETQYF. The CDR3 coding sequence is TGTGCCAGCAGTTACTCAGCGGGAGAACTTTATGAGACCCAGTACTTC.